These 27 T cell receptor beta chains originate from one sample sequenced in a study of T cell changes during pregnancy in multiple sclerosis. The table came from immunoSEQ multiplex PCR; TCRdb's copy has only in-frame clones and leaves some out. Altogether about 45,000 clones are present, 90% to 97% being singletons, with the ten largest covering 0.89%. The sample in question was peripheral blood, obtained in the second trimester of pregnancy. The receptor source for this set is a female donor with multiple sclerosis, enrolled in a pregnancy study.

This chain joins TRBV9 and TRBJ1-1, with 8 bases fitting TRBD1. Germline lookup yields CDR1 SGDLS and CDR2 YYNGEE. The V segment lost 2 bases and the J segment 4 bases; nucleotides outside the gene matches: 4. The CDR3 is 14 amino acids. The CDR3 loop is CASSVGTGSTEAFF. DNA for the CDR3: TGTGCCAGCAGCGTGGGGACAGGCTCCACTGAAGCTTTCTTT.

The chain has TRBV18 and TRBJ1-1; TRBD1 agrees at 9 bases. The CDR3 consists of 15 residues. CDR1 is KGHSH and CDR2 is LQKENI in the germline V gene. With V trimmed by 3 bases and J by 4 bases, 6 bases remained unmatched. DNA for the CDR3: TGTGCCAGCTCACCTTGGACAGGGGAAGGCACTGAAGCTTTCTTT. Protein: CASSPWTGEGTEAFF.

This chain connects TRBV5-1 to TRBJ2-7; possible D gene TRBD1, 6 bases. V lost 5 bases, J lost 2 bases, and 17 bases lay in between. CDR1 SGHRS and CDR2 YFSETQ come from the germline V gene. The CDR3 consists of 15 residues. This CDR3 reads CASSPRDKSAYEQYF. The CDR3 DNA is TGCGCCAGCAGTCCTCGGGACAAATCCGCCTACGAGCAGTACTTC.

The chain combines TRBV19 with TRBJ2-1; a weak D match, TRBD2 (7 bases). Trimming stripped 6 bases from V and 5 bases from J, with 17 bases between. Germline values: CDR1 LNHDA, CDR2 SQIVND (reference sequence). This CDR3 contains 15 residues. CDR3 protein: CASRSNGGLDNEQFF. The CDR3 DNA reads as TGTGCCAGTAGGTCCAACGGGGGGCTCGACAATGAGCAGTTCTTC.

The J gene is TRBJ2-7, the V gene TRBV6-6; TRBD2 aligns across 12 bases. Germline lookup yields CDR1 MNHNY and CDR2 SVGAGI (reference sequence). The V gene end was trimmed by 6 bases and the J gene end by 5 bases; junction bases not matched to a gene: 8. This CDR3 spans 15 amino acids. This CDR3 reads CASRHYGLAGNEQYF. Written as DNA, the CDR3 is TGTGCCAGCAGACACTACGGACTAGCGGGAAACGAGCAGTACTTC.

V usage is TRBV4-2 and J usage is TRBJ2-7, with D perhaps matching TRBD2 (6 bases). V dropped 3 bases and J dropped 2 bases, with 14 bases sitting between them. The germline CDR1 and CDR2 sequences are LGHNA and YNFKEQ. The CDR3 totals 15 residues. This CDR3 is CASSQAGTRTYEQYF. The CDR3 DNA follows: TGTGCCAGCAGCCAGGCCGGGACTCGTACCTACGAGCAGTACTTC.

J is TRBJ2-7 and V is TRBV11-2; D is perhaps TRBD2 (5 bases). The CDR3 totals 14 residues. V was pared by 0 bases and J by 5 bases, with 11 bases between. Germline loops: CDR1 SGHAT, CDR2 FQNNGV. The CDR3 reads CASSLDKRADEQYF. CDR3 DNA: TGTGCCAGCAGCTTAGATAAGCGAGCGGACGAGCAGTACTTC.

The chain couples TRBV7-2 to TRBJ2-5; maybe TRBD1 (5 bases). Trimming removed 5 bases from V and 1 base from J, with 11 bases in between. Germline CDR1 SGHTA, CDR2 FQGNSA. This CDR3 comprises 14 residues. The CDR3 nucleotides are TGTGCCAGCAGCCCAATAGGGGTCCAAGAGACCCAGTACTTC. Its translation: CASSPIGVQETQYF.

V gene TRBV4-1 combines with J gene TRBJ2-1, with 7 bases identical to TRBD1. Germline CDR1 MGHRA, CDR2 YSYEKL. V shed 3 bases, J shed 4 bases, and the junction held 12 bases outside the gene matches. CDR3 size: 17 residues. CDR3 amino acids: CASSQSITRGPYNEQFF. The CDR3 region has the DNA TGCGCCAGCAGCCAGTCTATCACAAGGGGGCCTTACAATGAGCAGTTCTTC.

CDR3 in amino acids: CASSLGIRRTTDTQYF. CDR3 bases: TGTGCCAGCAGCTTAGGGATACGGAGGACCACAGATACGCAGTATTTT. The chain carries TRBV11-2 and TRBJ2-3; maybe TRBD2 (5 bases). The CDR3 contains 16 residues. Trimming removed 1 base from V and 2 bases from J, with 13 bases in between. The V gene's germline CDR1 is SGHAT and CDR2 FQNNGV. Combining the CDR3 with reference TRBV11-2 and TRBJ2-3 gives the whole variable domain EAGVAQSPRYKIIEKRQSVAFWCNPISGHATLYWYQQILGQGPKLLIQFQNNGVVDDSQLPKDRFSAERLKGVDSTLKIQPAKLEDSAVYLCASSLGIRRTTDTQYFGPGTRLTVL.

The CDR3 sequence: CATKGQGGPNSNQPQHF. The CDR3 DNA sequence: TGTGCCACCAAGGGGCAGGGGGGACCGAATAGCAATCAGCCCCAGCATTTT. The chain joins TRBV10-3 to TRBJ1-5; 7 bases match TRBD1. CDR1 is ENHRY and CDR2 is SYGVKD in the germline V gene. The trim removed 10 bases at V and 0 bases at J, leaving 15 bases unmatched. The CDR3 extends over 17 amino acids.

This sequence joins TRBV4-2 and TRBJ2-1, with TRBD2 identical over 11 bases. The CDR3 is 15 amino acids. The V and J ends lost 5 bases and 6 bases, in that order; junction bases with no gene match: 6. Germline V lookup: CDR1 LGHNA, CDR2 YNFKEQ. CDR3 DNA sequence: TGTGCCAGCAGCTCACTAGCGGGAGCGGTCAATGAGCAGTTCTTC. It translates to CASSSLAGAVNEQFF.

CDR3 loop: CASSPSPQGNNSPLHF. The CDR3 nucleotides read TGTGCCAGCAGCCCATCACCACAGGGGAATAATTCACCCCTCCACTTT. This chain joins TRBV7-6 and TRBJ1-6, with TRBD1 matching 7 bases. The CDR3 has 16 amino acids. Unmatched junction bases numbered 9, after V lost 5 bases and J lost 5 bases. Germline V gene sequence: CDR1 SGHVS, CDR2 FNYEAQ.

This clone has only one observation. The chain has TRBV29-1 and TRBJ2-3; TRBD1 matches at 9 bases. Germline-derived CDR1 and CDR2 are SQVTM and ANQGSEA. The CDR3 extends over 16 amino acids. After removal of 0 bases from V and 0 bases from J, the junction contained 4 bases not matched to a gene. The DNA of the CDR3 is TGCAGCGTTGAAGAATGGGACAGGGAGAGCACAGATACGCAGTATTTT. Translated: CSVEEWDRESTDTQYF.

The V call is TRBV27, the J call TRBJ1-5; D is unresolved. Germline V gene sequence: CDR1 MNHEY, CDR2 SMNVEV (reference sequence). Trimming cost V 7 bases and J 3 bases, with 10 bases left between them. The CDR3 has 13 amino acids. The CDR3 DNA reads TGTGCCAGCACTTCGGGTGTCAATCAGCCCCAGCATTTT. Residues: CASTSGVNQPQHF.

The chain combines TRBV9 with TRBJ2-3, with 11 bases identical to TRBD2. The CDR3 has 18 amino acids. CDR1 and CDR2 from the germline V gene are SGDLS and YYNGEE. V dropped 6 bases and J dropped 2; count of bases not matched to a gene: 14. The DNA of the CDR3 is TGTGCCAGCAACAGACGAGCTAGCGGGGGGACTCTCACAGATACGCAGTATTTT. This encodes CASNRRASGGTLTDTQYF.

This clone was counted a few times. The J gene is TRBJ2-2, the V gene TRBV19; weak D call: TRBD2 (6 bases). With 3 bases removed from V and 4 bases from J, the gap between germline ends came to 12 bases. The CDR3 length is 15 residues. Germline CDR1 is LNHDA and CDR2 is SQIVND (reference sequence). The CDR3 here is CASSIGGNGTGELFF. As DNA, the CDR3 is TGTGCCAGTAGTATTGGGGGGAATGGCACCGGGGAGCTGTTTTTT.

This clone was picked up one time. The J gene is TRBJ2-5, the V gene TRBV18; 12 bases fit TRBD2. CDR3 size: 16 residues. CDR1 is KGHSH and CDR2 is LQKENI in the germline V gene. The V and J ends lost 1 base and 3 bases, in that order; junction bases with no gene match: 3. The CDR3 reads CASSPLGLAGKETQYF. CDR3 in DNA: TGTGCCAGCTCACCACTAGGACTAGCGGGAAAAGAGACCCAGTACTTC.

CDR3 bases: TGTGCGACGAGCGGGACTAGCGGGAGGTTAACTAAAAATGAGCAGTTCTTC. Amino acid sequence: CATSGTSGRLTKNEQFF. The rearrangement uses TRBV28 and TRBJ2-1, with TRBD2 identical over 15 bases. Germline-derived CDR1 and CDR2 are MDHEN and SYDVKM. The CDR3 contains 17 residues.

The DNA of the CDR3 is TGTGCCAGCAGTTTTTTACAGTACGAGCAGTACTTC. Protein: CASSFLQYEQYF. The gene calls are TRBV6-1 and TRBJ2-7; D remains unclear. Germline CDR1 MNHNS, CDR2 SASEGT. This CDR3 comprises 12 residues. Between the trimmed V and J ends, which lost 5 bases and 4 bases, there was a span of 9 bases.

The J gene is TRBJ2-7, the V gene TRBV2; 8 bases agree with TRBD1. This CDR3 region has 12 residues. Germline CDR1 SNHLY, CDR2 FYNNEI. Germline trimming cut 8 bases from V and 2 bases from J; bases unmatched to any gene: 2. The CDR3 sequence is CASGQGTYEQYF. DNA for the CDR3: TGTGCCAGCGGACAGGGTACCTACGAGCAGTACTTC. Variable domain in full (rest from reference TRBV2 and TRBJ2-7): EPEVTQTPSHQVTQMGQEVILRCVPISNHLYFYWYRQILGQKVEFLVSFYNNEISEKSEIFDDQFSVERPDGSNFTLKIRSTKLEDSAMYFCASGQGTYEQYFGPGTRLTVT.

The chain couples TRBV9 to TRBJ1-1; D unclear. This CDR3 spans 15 amino acids. The germline V and J ends were trimmed by 3 bases and 2 bases, with 14 bases remaining between them. From germline, CDR1 is SGDLS and CDR2 YYNGEE. In nucleotides, the CDR3 is TGTGCCAGCAGCGGAGGCCTCCGACGCAACACTGAAGCTTTCTTT. It specifies CASSGGLRRNTEAFF.

This clone was observed a single time. The rearrangement links TRBV7-2 to TRBJ1-2; TRBD1 agrees at 12 bases. CDR3 length: 16 residues. Germline loops: CDR1 SGHTA, CDR2 FQGNSA. V shed 4 bases, J shed 7 bases, and the junction held 10 bases outside the gene matches. The CDR3 loop reads CASSSWPGQGASGYTF. Written as DNA, the CDR3 is TGTGCCAGCAGCTCATGGCCGGGACAGGGGGCCTCTGGCTACACCTTC.

This clone showed up just a few times. The genes are TRBV6-1 and TRBJ2-7, with D perhaps matching TRBD1 (7 bases). Between the trimmed V and J ends, which lost 4 bases and 3 bases, there was a span of 16 bases. The CDR3 runs 15 residues. Germline values: CDR1 MNHNS, CDR2 SASEGT. CDR3 DNA sequence: TGTGCCAGCAGTGTAACAGGGGAGGTATACTACGAGCAGTACTTC. Its protein is CASSVTGEVYYEQYF.

The rearrangement links TRBV6-5 to TRBJ2-2; perhaps TRBD1 as D (5 bases). Germline CDR1 and CDR2: MNHEY and SVGAGI. Deletions cut 7 bases from V and 5 bases from J, with 14 bases between. The CDR3 extends over 14 amino acids. Here the CDR3 reads CASNANRNTGELFF. The DNA of the CDR3 is TGTGCCAGCAACGCAAACAGGAATACCGGGGAGCTGTTTTTT.

The V call is TRBV7-3, the J call TRBJ2-5, with a tentative D call TRBD1 (6 bases). The CDR3 spans 17 residues. Germline V CDR1 and CDR2: SGHTA, FQGTGA. The V gene lost 2 bases and the J gene lost 2 bases, with 18 bases spanning the gap. CDR3 loop: CASSLLPYKGEQETQYF. The DNA for the CDR3 is TGTGCCAGCAGCTTACTCCCTTACAAGGGGGAACAAGAGACCCAGTACTTC.

In its sample, this clone was seen once. This chain links TRBV5-1 with TRBJ2-1; 7 nucleotides agree with TRBD2. J gave up 4 bases and V 0 bases, and 4 bases lay outside the gene matches. The CDR3 is 15 residues long. CDR1 is SGHRS, CDR2 YFSETQ, per germline. CDR3 protein: CASSLGLAEYNEQFF. For the CDR3, the DNA is TGCGCCAGCAGCTTGGGGCTAGCGGAATACAATGAGCAGTTCTTC. The variable domain in full, completed from reference TRBV5-1 and TRBJ2-1, reads KAGVTQTPRYLIKTRGQQVTLSCSPISGHRSVSWYQQTPGQGLQFLFEYFSETQRNKGNFPGRFSGRQFSNSRSEMNVSTLELGDSALYLCASSLGLAEYNEQFFGPGTRLTVL.